These T cell receptor beta chains were read from a single sample in a study of T cell responses to AZD1222 COVID-19 vaccine. Only in-frame clones appear in the TCRdb table, and some are missing; sequencing was by immunoSEQ multiplex PCR. Of around 120,000 clones detected, 80% to 95% appear once; the ten largest clones hold about 1.1%. Sequences were derived from peripheral blood, sampled 28 days after the second AZD1222 dose. These receptors originate from an adult who received the AZD1222 COVID-19 vaccine. CDR3s include the opening cysteine and the closing phenylalanine or tryptophan. Each record gives: D gene, V gene, J gene, clone size, CDR3 length, CDR3 DNA, CDR3 protein. A D gene is named only where the DNA matches it firmly. Only part of the rows carry a size: once, few, many, or a class if the clone is expanded.

.,TRBV7-2,TRBJ2-3,.,15,TGTGCCAGCAGCTTTTCAGGGGGGGGCACAGATACGCAGTATTTT,CASSFSGGGTDTQYF
.,TRBV18,TRBJ1-6,.,13,TGTGCCAGCTCAGGGAACCCTAATTCACCCCTCCACTTT,CASSGNPNSPLHF
TRBD1,TRBV10-3,TRBJ2-7,.,16,TGTGCCATCAGTGTGACAGTCGGGACAGGGGTTTACGAGCAGTACTTC,CAISVTVGTGVYEQYF
.,TRBV3-1/TRBV3-2,TRBJ2-2,.,13,TGTGCCAGCAGGTCCGGATCAGCCGGGGAGCTGTTTTTT,CASRSGSAGELFF
TRBD1,TRBV19,TRBJ1-4,.,15,TGTGCCAGTAGTTCGGGACAGCGAGGGAAGGAAAAACTGTTTTTT,CASSSGQRGKEKLFF
.,TRBV4-1,TRBJ1-5,.,17,TGCGCCAGCAGCCAAGATTGGCAGAGATTTAGCAATCAGCCCCAGCATTTT,CASSQDWQRFSNQPQHF
TRBD2,TRBV5-8,TRBJ2-3,.,14,TGTGCCAGCAGCCCTGGGGGGGGATCGGATACGCAGTATTTT,CASSPGGGSDTQYF
.,TRBV29-1,TRBJ2-6,.,13,TGCAGCCTTCTGGGGCCAAGGGCCAACGTCCTGACTTTC,CSLLGPRANVLTF
TRBD2,TRBV29-1,TRBJ2-3,.,14,TGCAGCGTTGAACGCGGGGGGGCAGCAGATACGCAGTATTTT,CSVERGGAADTQYF
.,TRBV6-5,TRBJ2-6,.,15,TGTGCCAGCAGGGCCAGACACTCTGGGGCCAACGTCCTGACTTTC,CASRARHSGANVLTF
TRBD2,TRBV9,TRBJ2-1,.,15,TGTGCCAGCAGCGCTAGCGGGGGGGCCCGTAATGAGCAGTTCTTC,CASSASGGARNEQFF
.,TRBV4-2,TRBJ1-2,.,14,TGTGCCAGCAGCCAAGACGAACAGAACTATGGCTACACCTTC,CASSQDEQNYGYTF
.,TRBV11-3,TRBJ1-1,.,18,TGTGCCAGCAGAGTCGATGAATTTGGGGTGGGAATGAACACTGAAGCTTTCTTT,CASRVDEFGVGMNTEAFF
.,TRBV5-1,TRBJ2-7,.,15,TGCGCCAGCAGCTTGGCCAGTGAGACGCCTGGGGAGCAGTACTTC,CASSLASETPGEQYF
TRBD1,TRBV19,TRBJ1-2,.,15,TGTGCCAGTAGTAGGCCGGGACAGGAAGTTTATGGCTACACCTTC,CASSRPGQEVYGYTF
TRBD1,TRBV18,TRBJ1-2,.,14,TGTGCCAGCTCACCTGTGACAGGGAACTATGGCTACACCTTC,CASSPVTGNYGYTF
TRBD1,TRBV5-4,TRBJ1-1,.,15,TGTGCCAGCAGCTTCGGGACAGGGAGGAACACTGAAGCTTTCTTT,CASSFGTGRNTEAFF
.,TRBV7-2,TRBJ1-3,.,15,TGTGCCAGCTCCGTGGGGGTAGTCTCTGGAAACACCATATATTTT,CASSVGVVSGNTIYF
.,TRBV7-9,TRBJ1-2,.,14,TGTGCCAGCAGCCCCGACAGTGGGGGTTTTGGCTACACCTTC,CASSPDSGGFGYTF
.,TRBV5-6,TRBJ2-7,.,16,TGTGCCAGCAGCTTACATCGAGGGACCTTACCCTACGAGCAGTACTTC,CASSLHRGTLPYEQYF
.,TRBV11-3,TRBJ1-3,.,15,TGTGCCAGCAGCTTAGAACAGTCCTCTGGAAACACCATATATTTT,CASSLEQSSGNTIYF
TRBD1,TRBV24-1,TRBJ2-1,.,15,TGTGCCACCAGTGATCCCCGAACAGGGGGCAATGAGCAGTTCTTC,CATSDPRTGGNEQFF
.,TRBV12-3/TRBV12-4,TRBJ2-7,.,13,TGTGCCAGCAGCCCTCGGACGGAGGGCGAGCAGTACTTC,CASSPRTEGEQYF
TRBD1,TRBV5-4,TRBJ2-7,.,14,TGTGCCAGCAGCTCCCGGGACAGGGGTGACGAGCAGTACTTC,CASSSRDRGDEQYF
TRBD1,TRBV7-9,TRBJ2-4,.,17,TGTGCCAGCAGCCCATGGACAGGTGGCAAGTTCAAAAACATTCAGTACTTC,CASSPWTGGKFKNIQYF
.,TRBV7-2,TRBJ1-1,.,15,TGTGCCAGCATCATCATAGGAGGGGTGAACACTGAAGCTTTCTTT,CASIIIGGVNTEAFF
TRBD2,TRBV3-1/TRBV3-2,TRBJ2-7,.,15,TGTGCCAGCAGCCAAGAGCCTAGCGGGAGATCCGAGCAGTACTTC,CASSQEPSGRSEQYF
TRBD1,TRBV30,TRBJ2-5,.,13,TGTGCCTGGAGTGACAGGGGGCAAGAGACCCAGTACTTC,CAWSDRGQETQYF
.,TRBV4-2,TRBJ1-2,.,13,TGTGCCAGCAGCCAAGTGTCGGACTATGGCTACACCTTC,CASSQVSDYGYTF
.,TRBV7-2,TRBJ1-6,.,15,TGTGCCAGCAGCTTAAGGGACGTCTATAATTCACCCCTCCACTTT,CASSLRDVYNSPLHF
.,TRBV11-3,TRBJ2-5,once,15,TGTGCCAGCAGCTTAGATATTCGGGGGAAAGAGACCCAGTACTTC,CASSLDIRGKETQYF
TRBD2,TRBV19,TRBJ2-1,.,16,TGTGCCAGTAGGACCCTAAAGCGGGGGGTATACAATGAGCAGTTCTTC,CASRTLKRGVYNEQFF
TRBD1,TRBV28,TRBJ1-6,.,20,TGTGCCAGCAGTTTATACCGAATATCAGGGTCGACAGGGGCGGGTTCACCCCTCCACTTT,CASSLYRISGSTGAGSPLHF
.,TRBV30,TRBJ2-5,.,13,TGTGCCTGGAGTGTGGGGGACCAAGAGACCCAGTACTTC,CAWSVGDQETQYF
.,TRBV30,TRBJ2-1,.,14,TGTGCCTGGACTTACGGGAGAAAAAGCGATGAGCAGTTCTTC,CAWTYGRKSDEQFF
TRBD1,TRBV5-1,TRBJ1-6,.,18,TGCGCCAGCAGCTTGGTGGGACAGCGGAGATCCTATAATTCACCCCTCCACTTT,CASSLVGQRRSYNSPLHF
.,TRBV21-1,TRBJ1-2,.,13,TGTGCCAGCAGACGACAGCGCTCCTTTGGCTACACCTTC,CASRRQRSFGYTF
.,TRBV27,TRBJ1-1,.,13,TGTGCCAGCAAGGACAACCTGAACACTGAAGCTTTCTTT,CASKDNLNTEAFF
.,TRBV30,TRBJ1-1,.,13,TGTGCCTGGAGTGTAAGGCCTAACACTGAAGCTTTCTTT,CAWSVRPNTEAFF
TRBD1,TRBV11-2,TRBJ2-5,.,15,TGTGCCAGCAGCGAAGACGACAGGGCTGTTAAGACCCAGTACTTC,CASSEDDRAVKTQYF
.,TRBV5-1,TRBJ1-6,.,14,TGCGCCAGCAGCTTGGAGGTCGCCGGTTCACCCCTCCACTTT,CASSLEVAGSPLHF
.,TRBV11-3,TRBJ1-1,.,13,TGTGCCAGCAGCTCCAGGGGTAACACTGAAGCTTTCTTT,CASSSRGNTEAFF
.,TRBV4-1,TRBJ1-4,.,13,TGCGCCAGCAGCCAAGATAGGGAAGAAAAACTGTTTTTT,CASSQDREEKLFF
.,TRBV3-1/TRBV3-2,TRBJ2-7,.,12,TGTGCCAGCAGCCAAGCCGGCCGCGAGCAGTACTTC,CASSQAGREQYF
.,TRBV24-1,TRBJ1-2,.,14,TGTGCCACCAGTGACCCGCAGAGTCCGGAGGGCTACACCTTC,CATSDPQSPEGYTF
.,TRBV30,TRBJ1-4,once,15,TGTGCCTGGAGTCCCCGGCAGACCTTTAATGAAAAACTGTTTTTT,CAWSPRQTFNEKLFF
.,TRBV18,TRBJ2-7,.,15,TGTGCCAGCTCACCACCCAGCGGACCCTCCTACGAGCAGTACTTC,CASSPPSGPSYEQYF
.,TRBV6-2/TRBV6-3,TRBJ2-7,.,12,TGTGCCAGCACCCCGCGGGGCTACGAGCAGTACTTC,CASTPRGYEQYF
TRBD2,TRBV6-5,TRBJ2-5,.,13,TGTGCCAGCAGTAATTGGGAGGGAGAGACCCAGTACTTC,CASSNWEGETQYF
.,TRBV19,TRBJ1-2,.,13,TGTGCCAGTAGTATGGGACTGAACTATGGCTACACCTTC,CASSMGLNYGYTF
.,TRBV28,TRBJ2-6,.,14,TGTGCCAGCAGTTTTTTCTCTGGGGCCAACGTCCTGACTTTC,CASSFFSGANVLTF
TRBD2,TRBV6-5,TRBJ2-7,.,15,TGTGCCAGCAAACCGGGACTAGGGAGTCCCTACGAGCAGTACTTC,CASKPGLGSPYEQYF